Listed here is a single TCR beta chain. From germline, CDR1 is LNHDA and CDR2 SQIVND (reference sequence). This CDR3 contains 13 residues. V lost 5 bases and J 4 bases, leaving 11 bases between the germline ends. TCRdb's copy holds only in-frame clones and misses some; the assay was immunoSEQ multiplex PCR. Of about 59,000 clones detected, 73% appear once; the ten largest clones hold 11% to 15%. These data belong to a study of blood T cell repertoires in COVID-19. The TCR sequence derives from a woman between 65 and 79 years old with acute or convalescent COVID-19. The source material was peripheral blood. The V gene is TRBV19, the J gene TRBJ1-1; D is unresolved. CDR3 nucleotides: TGTGCCAGTAGTTTCAGTGGGAGCACTGAAGCTTTCTTT. Its translation: CASSFSGSTEAFF.